This passage covers 21 T cell receptor beta chains from one sample sequenced in a study of blood T cell repertoires in COVID-19. TCRdb's table, derived via immunoSEQ multiplex PCR, lists solely in-frame clones and lacks some. Of some 180,000 clones listed, more than 70% are singletons. Sequencing was carried out using peripheral blood. All receptors come from a man aged 45-65 years who had recovered from COVID-19.

The chain uses TRBV6-5 and TRBJ1-2, with TRBD1 identical over 11 bases. Trimming removed 6 bases from V and 7 bases from J; junction bases left unmatched: 10. Germline V gene sequence: CDR1 MNHEY, CDR2 SVGAGI. CDR3 length: 15 residues. CDR3 sequence reads: CASRLRGQGAPGYTF. The CDR3 DNA reads as TGTGCCAGCAGACTACGAGGACAGGGGGCTCCTGGCTACACCTTC.

This clone was recorded only once. Other DNA sequences from this sample encode an identical CDR3 as well. The V gene is TRBV9, the J gene TRBJ1-3; possible D gene TRBD1, 5 bases. Germline CDR1 SGDLS, CDR2 YYNGEE. The CDR3 runs to 15 residues. V was clipped by 0 bases and J by 4 bases, with 11 bases between them. The CDR3 here is CASSVDGASGNTIYF. DNA for the CDR3: TGTGCCAGCAGCGTAGATGGGGCGTCAGGAAACACCATATATTTT. The full variable domain, rest sourced from reference TRBV9 and TRBJ1-3, is DSGVTQTPKHLITATGQRVTLRCSPRSGDLSVYWYQQSLDQGLQFLIQYYNGEERAKGNILERFSAQQFPDLHSELNLSSLELGDSALYFCASSVDGASGNTIYFGEGSWLTVV.

The chain recombines TRBV18 with TRBJ2-7; 10 nucleotides align to TRBD1. The germline CDR1 and CDR2 sequences are KGHSH and LQKENI. This CDR3 has 15 residues. The V and J ends lost 3 bases and 0 bases, in that order; junction bases with no gene match: 2. CDR3 DNA: TGTGCCAGCTCACCGACAGGGGGCTTCTCCTACGAGCAGTACTTC. The encoded protein is CASSPTGGFSYEQYF.

This chain uses TRBV7-6 with TRBJ2-3; tentative D call: TRBD2 (6 bases). V gave up 4 bases and J gave up 6 bases, with 17 bases separating them. Germline V CDR1 and CDR2: SGHVS, FNYEAQ. The CDR3 extends over 15 amino acids. CDR3 in amino acids: CASSSGLPVPDTQYF. The CDR3 DNA sequence: TGTGCCAGCAGCTCGGGACTCCCAGTCCCCGATACGCAGTATTTT.

This CDR3 is CASSPVGQPYGYTF. CDR3 in DNA: TGTGCCAGCAGCCCCGTGGGACAGCCCTATGGCTACACCTTC. The chain employs TRBV7-9 and TRBJ1-2; 7 bases are shared with TRBD1. The CDR3 is 14 residues long. Germline CDR1 reads SEHNR; CDR2 reads FQNEAQ (reference sequence). V shed 5 bases, J shed 4 bases, and the junction held 7 bases outside the gene matches. The whole variable domain, filled in from reference TRBV7-9 and TRBJ1-2, reads DTGVSQNPRHKITKRGQNVTFRCDPISEHNRLYWYRQTLGQGPEFLTYFQNEAQLEKSRLLSDRFSAERPKGSFSTLEIQRTEQGDSAMYLCASSPVGQPYGYTFGSGTRLTVV.

Remarks on this clone: This sample also contains other DNA sequences that code for the same CDR3. The CDR3 DNA sequence: TGTGCCAGCTCCAGGGACAGAACCTACGAGCAGTACTTC. The encoded protein is CASSRDRTYEQYF. The chain joins TRBV18 to TRBJ2-7; 7 bases are shared with TRBD1. Germline CDR1 KGHSH, CDR2 LQKENI. The CDR3 runs 13 residues. Losses at the gene ends were 6 bases for V and 2 bases for J; bases not matched to a gene: 4.

The V gene is TRBV2, the J gene TRBJ2-7, with D maybe TRBD1 (6 bases). Trimming cost V 4 bases and J 6 bases, with 10 bases left between them. Germline V gene sequence: CDR1 SNHLY, CDR2 FYNNEI. The CDR3 spans 12 residues. CDR3 residues: CASSGTGLEQYF. CDR3 bases: TGTGCCAGCAGTGGTACAGGGCTCGAGCAGTACTTC.

V usage is TRBV4-3 and J usage is TRBJ2-5; maybe TRBD2 (6 bases). V was shortened by 0 bases and J by 5 bases, with 16 bases between the two germline ends. Germline V gene lookup returns CDR1 LGHNA and CDR2 YSLEER. This CDR3 comprises 16 residues. The DNA for the CDR3 is TGCGCCAGCAGCCAAGATGGCTGGGGTGGGGGGGAGACCCAGTACTTC. As protein: CASSQDGWGGGETQYF.

This rearrangement joins TRBV19 to TRBJ2-3; 8 nucleotides match TRBD1. Germline V gene lookup returns CDR1 LNHDA and CDR2 SQIVND (reference sequence). The CDR3 length is 15 residues. Unmatched junction bases numbered 4, after V lost 1 base and J lost 4 bases. CDR3: CASSIAGRGPDTQYF. The CDR3 nucleotides are TGTGCCAGTAGTATAGCTGGCAGGGGGCCAGATACGCAGTATTTT.

This clone was recorded a few times. The chain joins TRBV6-5 to TRBJ2-7; 10 bases fit TRBD1. Trimming at V came to 0 bases and at J to 3 bases, leaving 2 bases not matched to a gene. Looked up from germline, CDR1 is MNHEY and CDR2 is SVGAGI. The CDR3 is made up of 15 amino acids. The CDR3 is CASSYSRTGGYEQYF. The DNA of the CDR3 is TGTGCCAGCAGTTACTCCCGGACAGGGGGCTACGAGCAGTACTTC.

This chain uses TRBV5-5 with TRBJ1-2, with 11 bases aligning to TRBD1. J gave up 6 bases and V 0 bases, and 4 bases lay outside the gene matches. The CDR3 runs to 15 residues. Germline loops: CDR1 SGHKS, CDR2 YYEKEE (reference sequence). CDR3 region: CASSLVGTGGNGYTF. The CDR3 DNA follows: TGTGCCAGCAGCTTGGTGGGGACAGGGGGGAATGGCTACACCTTC.

The V call is TRBV18, the J call TRBJ2-2; tentatively, D is TRBD1 (7 bases). Germline CDR1 KGHSH, CDR2 LQKENI. V lost 2 bases and J 4 bases, leaving 11 bases between the germline ends. This CDR3 region has 15 residues. CDR3: CASSPGRGATGELFF. DNA of the CDR3: TGTGCCAGCTCACCAGGCAGGGGGGCCACCGGGGAGCTGTTTTTT.

The rearrangement links TRBV2 to TRBJ2-2; 7 bases agree with TRBD1. Germline CDR1 reads SNHLY; CDR2 reads FYNNEI. This CDR3 comprises 15 residues. The V segment lost 1 base and the J segment 5 bases; nucleotides outside the gene matches: 4. CDR3 residues: CASSEEGALTGELFF. CDR3 nucleotides: TGTGCCAGCAGTGAAGAGGGGGCGCTTACCGGGGAGCTGTTTTTT.

The genes are TRBV12-3 or TRBV12-4 and TRBJ2-5; no reliable D call. Trimming took 4 bases from V and 4 from J, leaving 7 bases between them. This CDR3 spans 12 amino acids. CDR3 loop: CASSSNLETQYF. In DNA form, the CDR3 reads TGTGCCAGCAGTTCCAACTTAGAGACCCAGTACTTC.

This clone is a singleton in its sample. The chain recombines TRBV7-2 with TRBJ2-2; D may be TRBD1 (6 bases). CDR3 size: 15 residues. The germline CDR1 and CDR2 sequences are SGHTA and FQGNSA. V was clipped by 5 bases and J by 4 bases, with 14 bases between them. The CDR3 reads CASSKRGSLTGELFF. Here the CDR3 DNA reads TGTGCCAGCAGCAAGAGGGGGTCCCTCACCGGGGAGCTGTTTTTT.

The V gene is TRBV5-1, the J gene TRBJ2-1, with 7 bases fitting TRBD1. With V trimmed by 4 bases and J by 5 bases, 6 bases remained unmatched. The CDR3 loop spans 14 amino acids. Germline V gives CDR1 SGHRS, CDR2 YFSETQ. CDR3 sequence: CASSTRDSNNEQFF. The DNA for the CDR3 is TGCGCCAGCAGCACCAGGGACAGCAACAATGAGCAGTTCTTC.

This rearrangement joins TRBV5-8 to TRBJ2-1, with a possible D match to TRBD2 (6 bases). The ends were cut back, 2 bases at V and 2 bases at J, with 11 bases in the middle. Germline V gene sequence: CDR1 SGHTS, CDR2 YDEGEE. The CDR3 has 15 residues. The CDR3 DNA reads as TGTGCCAGCAGCTTACGCGGGGCTGCCTACAATGAGCAGTTCTTC. This encodes CASSLRGAAYNEQFF.

This chain links TRBV9 with TRBJ2-1, with 9 bases lining up with TRBD1. V lost 2 bases and J lost 6; bases outside the gene matches: 6. This CDR3 comprises 15 residues. Germline V gene data show CDR1 as SGDLS and CDR2 as YYNGEE. The CDR3, as DNA: TGTGCCAGCAGCGTTGGGGACAGGGCGGTCAATGAGCAGTTCTTC. Amino acid sequence: CASSVGDRAVNEQFF.

This clone was detected only a few times. At the DNA level, this CDR3 is encoded by other sequences in the same sample as well. The rearrangement links TRBV6-2 or TRBV6-3 to TRBJ2-7; D gene unclear. This CDR3 is built from 14 residues. V was shortened by 0 bases and J by 2 bases, with 8 bases between the two germline ends. Germline V gives CDR1 MNHEY, CDR2 SVGEGT. Here the CDR3 reads CASSYSAGAYEQYF. The CDR3 DNA reads as TGTGCCAGCAGTTACTCCGCCGGTGCCTACGAGCAGTACTTC.

This chain joins TRBV19 and TRBJ1-5, with TRBD1 identical over 8 bases. J was trimmed by 7 bases and V by 5 bases; bases with no gene match: 4. The CDR3 is made up of 13 amino acids. The V gene's germline CDR1 is LNHDA and CDR2 SQIVND (reference sequence). In DNA form, the CDR3 reads TGTGCCAGTAGTGCACAGGGGGGACAGCCCCAGCATTTT. Its protein is CASSAQGGQPQHF.

The genes are TRBV21-1 and TRBJ2-1; the listed D gene, TRBD2, was not tested against the DNA. TRBV21-1 is reported as a pseudogene. This CDR3 spans 16 amino acids. The CDR3 here is CASSKAAGGSYNEQFF. DNA for the CDR3: TGTGCCAGCAGCAAAGCGGCGGGAGGCTCCTACAATGAGCAGTTCTTC.